This TCR beta chain was captured in a study of T cell clones after liver transplantation. Study at large: TCRbeta sequencing after a pre-transplant mixed lymphocyte reaction identified graft-donor-reactive clones, later tracked in post-transplant blood. Apart from three HCV-positive recipients, transplants were for non-autoimmune, non-viral reasons. Study-level findings and limits: A larger donor-reactive than third-party decline suggested partial antigen-specific deletion.

Produced via immunoSEQ multiplex PCR; TCRdb's table is partial and in-frame only. The data contain about 9,100 clones, approximately 79% of them singletons. As to this clone: The antigen is not known.

This CDR3 has 16 amino acids. Germline values: CDR1 MRHNA, CDR2 SNTAGT. V was cut by 5 bases and J by 0 bases, with 14 bases left in between. The chain combines TRBV6-4 with TRBJ1-3; D is uncertain. This TCR came from a human donor who received a liver transplant. Here the sequenced sample was CD8+ T cells from blood, taken before liver transplant. The CDR3 loop reads CASSPEGASSGNTIYF. In nucleotides, the CDR3 is TGTGCCAGCAGTCCTGAGGGCGCGAGCTCTGGAAACACCATATATTTT.